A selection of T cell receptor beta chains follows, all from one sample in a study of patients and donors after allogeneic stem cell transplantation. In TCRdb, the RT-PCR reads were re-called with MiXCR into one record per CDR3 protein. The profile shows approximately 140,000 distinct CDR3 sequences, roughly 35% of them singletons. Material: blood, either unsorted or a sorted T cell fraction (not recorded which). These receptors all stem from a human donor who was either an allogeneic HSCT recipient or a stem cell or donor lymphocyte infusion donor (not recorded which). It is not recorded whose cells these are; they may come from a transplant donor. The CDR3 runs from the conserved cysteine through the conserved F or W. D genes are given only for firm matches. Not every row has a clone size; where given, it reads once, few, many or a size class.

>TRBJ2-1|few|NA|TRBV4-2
CASSQVLPYNEQFF
TGTGCCAGCAGCCAAGTCCTTCCTTACAATGAGCAGTTCTTC
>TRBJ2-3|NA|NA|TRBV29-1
CSVHRDTQYF
TGCAGCGTCCACAGAGATACGCAGTATTTT
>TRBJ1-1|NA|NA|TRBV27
CASSLWQGLGLTEAFF
TGTGCCAGCAGTTTATGGCAGGGCCTCGGGCTTACTGAAGCTTTCTTT
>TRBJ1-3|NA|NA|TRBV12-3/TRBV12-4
CASSLVAGTGNTIYF
TGTGCCAGCAGTTTAGTAGCAGGGACGGGAAACACCATATATTTT
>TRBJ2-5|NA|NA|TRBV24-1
CATNGGQLMPQYF
TGTGCCACCAACGGGGGACAGCTCATGCCCCAGTACTTC
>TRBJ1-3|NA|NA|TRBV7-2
CASSSFLALGSGNTIYF
TGTGCCAGCAGCTCATTCCTGGCCTTAGGCTCTGGAAACACCATATATTTT
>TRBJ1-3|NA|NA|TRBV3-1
CASSQDGISGNTIYF
TGTGCCAGCAGCCAAGACGGAATCTCTGGAAACACCATATATTTT
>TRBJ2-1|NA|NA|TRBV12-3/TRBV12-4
CASSRYNEQFF
TGTGCCAGCAGTAGATACAATGAGCAGTTCTTC
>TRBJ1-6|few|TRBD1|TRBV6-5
CASSYSRDRVGSPLHF
TGTGCCAGCAGTTACTCGAGGGACAGGGTTGGCTCACCCCTCCACTTT
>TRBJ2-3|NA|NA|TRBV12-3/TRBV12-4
CASSWPGLPPDTQYF
TGTGCCAGCAGCTGGCCGGGACTCCCTCCAGATACGCAGTATTTT
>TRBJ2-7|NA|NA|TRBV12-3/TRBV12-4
CASSRTGIDYEQYF
TGTGCCAGCAGTCGTACAGGGATAGACTACGAGCAGTACTTC
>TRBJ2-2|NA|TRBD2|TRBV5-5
CASSVTSGRSGELFF
TGTGCCAGCAGCGTGACTAGCGGGAGGTCCGGGGAGCTGTTTTTT
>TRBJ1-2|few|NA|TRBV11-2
CASSFHRAANYGYTF
TGTGCCAGCAGCTTCCACAGGGCAGCGAACTATGGCTACACCTTC
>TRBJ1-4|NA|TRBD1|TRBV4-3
CASSQADRRGVKEKLFF
TGCGCCAGCAGCCAAGCGGACAGGAGGGGGGTAAAAGAAAAACTGTTTTTT
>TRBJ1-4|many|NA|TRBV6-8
CASSYSHGRFREKLFF
TGTGCCAGCAGTTACTCGCACGGCAGATTTCGGGAAAAACTGTTTTTT
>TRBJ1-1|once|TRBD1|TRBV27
CASSFRGRTEAFF
TGTGCCAGCAGTTTCAGGGGGCGAACTGAAGCTTTCTTT
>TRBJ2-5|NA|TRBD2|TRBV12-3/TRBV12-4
CASSLAGLAGETQYF
TGTGCCAGCAGTTTAGCGGGACTAGCAGGAGAGACCCAGTACTTC
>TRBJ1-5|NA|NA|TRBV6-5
CASSLYINQPQHF
TGTGCCAGCAGTCTTTATATCAATCAGCCCCAGCATTTT
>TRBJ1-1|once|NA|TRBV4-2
CASSQPQGKAFF
TGTGCCAGCAGCCAACCGCAGGGGAAGGCTTTCTTT
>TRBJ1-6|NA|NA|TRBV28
CASMDNSPLHF
TGTGCCAGCATGGACAATTCACCCCTCCACTTT